The TCR beta chain under discussion was sequenced for a study of blood T cell repertoires in COVID-19. As for the study in general: From the United States, Italy and Spain came samples of acute and convalescent COVID-19. Sources were T cells, B-cell-depleted T cells, or PBMCs; the material itself was cDNA or gDNA.

This clone was seen only a few times. The CDR3 runs 15 residues. With V trimmed by 5 bases and J by 3 bases, 6 bases remained unmatched. Germline lookup yields CDR1 PRHDT and CDR2 FYEKMQ (reference sequence). Per the original methods: Scientists estimated how many nucleated cells there were by amplifying reference gene primers. Data came from immunoSEQ multiplex PCR; TCRdb stores just in-frame clones and leaves some out. That table furnishes V, J and clone size, whereas the DNA furnished D and trimming. Found here are 30,000 to 40,000 clones, roughly 80% of them singletons; the top ten hold roughly 17%.

The clonotype was recovered from a human donor in a cohort sampled during active COVID-19. The sample consisted of peripheral blood. The chain is built from TRBV13 and TRBJ2-7, with 11 bases fitting TRBD1. CDR3 sequence: CASSQHGTGGYEQYF. Here the CDR3 DNA reads TGTGCCAGCAGCCAGCACGGGACAGGGGGCTACGAGCAGTACTTC.